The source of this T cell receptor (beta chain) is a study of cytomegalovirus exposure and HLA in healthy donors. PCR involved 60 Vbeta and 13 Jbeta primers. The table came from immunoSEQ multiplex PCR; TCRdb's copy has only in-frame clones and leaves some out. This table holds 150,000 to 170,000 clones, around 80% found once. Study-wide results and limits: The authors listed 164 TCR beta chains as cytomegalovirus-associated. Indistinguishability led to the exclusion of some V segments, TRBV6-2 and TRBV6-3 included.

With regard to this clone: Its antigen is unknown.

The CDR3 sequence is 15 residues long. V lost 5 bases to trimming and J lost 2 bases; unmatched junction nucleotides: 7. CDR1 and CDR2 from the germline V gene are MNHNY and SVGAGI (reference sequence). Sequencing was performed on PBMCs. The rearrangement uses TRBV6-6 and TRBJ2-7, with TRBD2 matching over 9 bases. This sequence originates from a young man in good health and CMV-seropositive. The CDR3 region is CASSLSSGNAYEQYF. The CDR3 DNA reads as TGTGCCAGCAGTCTTTCTAGCGGGAACGCCTACGAGCAGTACTTC.